This T cell receptor beta chain was recorded in a study of blood T cell repertoires in COVID-19. Across the study: The cDNA or gDNA used as material had been derived from T cells, B-cell-depleted T cells, or PBMCs.

Participants, about 18 to 90 years old, spanned 25 or so US areas. Germline CDR1 reads GTSNPN; CDR2 reads SVGIG (reference sequence). The CDR3 extends over 15 amino acids. Trimming stripped 0 bases from V and 2 bases from J, with 11 bases between. This table comes from immunoSEQ multiplex PCR, and its TCRdb copy is limited to in-frame clones, with some not included. Of 150,000 or so clones in the sample, about 86% were seen once. This receptor was obtained from a woman between 50 and 59 years old in a cohort exposed to, infected with or recovered from COVID-19 (not recorded which). The rearrangement joins TRBV30 to TRBJ2-1; D uncertain. Material: PBMCs or T cells enriched from blood (not recorded which). The CDR3 here is CAWSVPGRTYNEQFF. CDR3 in DNA: TGTGCCTGGAGTGTACCGGGTAGGACCTACAATGAGCAGTTCTTC.